This TCR beta chain was captured by sequencing in a study of T-cell reconstitution after alpha-beta-depleted transplantation in children. CDR3 length equals 14 residues. The trim removed 4 bases at V and 9 bases at J, leaving 12 bases unmatched. Many counts were recorded for this clonotype. Researchers prepared the TCRbeta library using unique molecular identifiers, the study reports. One entry per CDR3 protein results from TCRdb running MiXCR on the PCR reads. The table records almost 500,000 distinct CDR3 sequences, around 12% of them present only once. This TCR was sampled from a human donor who donated a stem cell graft to a child with combined immunodeficiency. The gene calls are TRBV12-3 or TRBV12-4 and TRBJ2-7, with 7 positions matching TRBD1. Sequences were derived from PBMCs from the stem cell graft donor, sampled from the stem cell graft. The chain's CDR3 is CASSSDRNYVWQYF. The DNA of the CDR3 is TGTGCCAGCAGTTCGGACAGGAACTACGTTTGGCAGTACTTC.